The 31 T cell receptor beta chains below were found in one sample sequenced in a study of somatic mutations in cytotoxic T cells in rheumatoid arthritis. Using immunoSEQ multiplex PCR, the repertoire was profiled, and TCRdb retains in-frame clones only, with some absent. The sample carries some 16,000 clones, less than 90% recorded once. The sequenced material came from CD8+ T cells sorted from blood. The receptor set was obtained from an adult with rheumatoid arthritis.

The chain uses TRBV28 and TRBJ2-1; TRBD2 matches 11 bases. Germline loops: CDR1 MDHEN, CDR2 SYDVKM. V gave up 10 bases and J gave up 15 bases; unmatched junction bases: 14. The CDR3 runs 13 residues. The CDR3 DNA reads as TGTGCCACCCTAGCGGGGGGCTCCTGGAATACGTTCTTC. Translation: CATLAGGSWNTFF.

The V and J genes are TRBV27 and TRBJ1-2, with D perhaps matching TRBD1 (6 bases). Germline CDR1 reads MNHEY; CDR2 reads SMNVEV (reference sequence). This CDR3 region has 16 residues. The V end lost 5 bases, the J end lost 0 bases, and 16 bases lay between the germline ends. CDR3 nucleotides: TGTGCCAGCAGTCCCCACCCACAGGGCCCTAACTATGGCTACACCTTC. It codes for CASSPHPQGPNYGYTF.

The chain joins TRBV7-9 to TRBJ1-4, with D unclear. V lost 6 bases to trimming and J lost 8 bases, with 7 bases between them. Germline loops: CDR1 SEHNR, CDR2 FQNEAQ (reference sequence). The CDR3 loop spans 11 amino acids. CDR3 DNA sequence: TGTGCCAGCAGAGAAAGGGAAAAACTGTTTTTT. The encoded protein is CASREREKLFF. Drawing the rest from reference TRBV7-9 and TRBJ1-4, the complete variable domain is DTGVSQNPRHKITKRGQNVTFRCDPISEHNRLYWYRQTLGQGPEFLTYFQNEAQLEKSRLLSDRFSAERPKGSFSTLEIQRTEQGDSAMYLCASREREKLFFGSGTQLSVL.

This chain joins TRBV15 and TRBJ1-1, with 8 bases fitting TRBD1. The CDR3 is 13 residues long. The J segment lost 10 bases and the V segment lost 0 bases, leaving 4 bases of the junction unmatched. Germline V gene lookup returns CDR1 LNHNV and CDR2 YYDKDF (reference sequence). Here the CDR3 DNA reads TGTGCCACCAGCAGAGATCCGACAGGGGCAGCTTTCTTT. Translation: CATSRDPTGAAFF.

The chain has TRBV27 and TRBJ1-1, with 9 bases fitting TRBD1. Trimming at V came to 6 bases and at J to 3 bases, leaving 5 bases not matched to a gene. CDR1 is MNHEY and CDR2 is SMNVEV in the germline V gene (reference sequence). The CDR3 has 14 amino acids. The CDR3 sequence: CASSAQGAYTEAFF. In nucleotides, the CDR3 is TGTGCCAGCAGCGCACAGGGGGCCTACACTGAAGCTTTCTTT.

V is TRBV7-6 and J is TRBJ1-5; tentatively, D is TRBD1 (5 bases). V was cut by 5 bases and J by 0 bases, with 17 bases left in between. The CDR3 consists of 17 residues. The germline CDR1 and CDR2 sequences are SGHVS and FNYEAQ. The CDR3 nucleotides read TGTGCCAGCAGCCAGGTACCGGGGCAGTATAGCAATCAGCCCCAGCATTTT. This sequence encodes CASSQVPGQYSNQPQHF. The full variable domain, rest sourced from reference TRBV7-6 and TRBJ1-5, is GAGVSQSPRYKVTKRGQDVALRCDPISGHVSLYWYRQALGQGPEFLTYFNYEAQQDKSGLPNDRFSAERPEGSISTLTIQRTEQRDSAMYRCASSQVPGQYSNQPQHFGDGTRLSIL.

This chain joins TRBV11-2 and TRBJ2-7, with D maybe TRBD1 (5 bases). Germline CDR1 is SGHAT and CDR2 is FQNNGV. Trimming stripped 7 bases from V and 7 bases from J, with 23 bases between. This CDR3 is 15 amino acids long. CDR3 nucleotides: TGTGCCAGCACGACCTCATCGGGCCCAGGGATTGAGCAGTACTTC. It yields the protein CASTTSSGPGIEQYF.

The V gene is TRBV6-5, the J gene TRBJ2-6; 7 bases are shared with TRBD1. This CDR3 comprises 15 residues. Germline V lookup: CDR1 MNHEY, CDR2 SVGAGI. V lost 10 bases and J lost 0; bases outside the gene matches: 6. CDR3 bases: TGTGCCACCCGGACAGGCCACTCTGGGGCCAACGTCCTGACTTTC. Translating gives CATRTGHSGANVLTF.

The V and J genes are TRBV7-2 and TRBJ2-1, with TRBD2 identical over 10 bases. This CDR3 has 16 amino acids. Trimming took 2 bases from V and 4 from J; bases not matched to a gene: 5. Per germline, CDR1 SGHTA and CDR2 FQGNSA. As DNA, the CDR3 is TGTGCCAGCAGCTTACGGGGACTAGCGCTATACAATGAGCAGTTCTTC. Its translation: CASSLRGLALYNEQFF.

V is TRBV14 and J is TRBJ1-2; D remains ambiguous. The CDR3 contains 13 residues. V was pared by 2 bases and J by 4 bases, with 8 bases between. CDR1 and CDR2 (germline): SGHDN, FVKESK. The CDR3 region is CASSQRNLYGYTF. The CDR3 DNA follows: TGTGCCAGCAGCCAACGGAACCTCTATGGCTACACCTTC.

The V call is TRBV19, the J call TRBJ2-1; TRBD1 matches 11 bases. The CDR3 spans 13 residues. Germline values: CDR1 LNHDA, CDR2 SQIVND (reference sequence). J lost 6 bases, V lost 10 bases, and 5 bases had no gene match. The CDR3 sequence is CATRTGGINEQFF. The CDR3 region has the DNA TGTGCCACCCGGACAGGGGGCATCAATGAGCAGTTCTTC.

The rearrangement uses TRBV25-1 and TRBJ2-2, with TRBD1 matching over 7 bases. The V segment lost 2 bases and the J segment 3 bases; nucleotides outside the gene matches: 0. CDR3 size: 14 residues. Germline V gene lookup returns CDR1 MGHDK and CDR2 SYGVNS. The CDR3 bases are TGTGCCAGCAGTGAAGACAGGGACACCGGGGAGCTGTTTTTT. Translation: CASSEDRDTGELFF.

This CDR3 reads CASSLEGSGPQHF. CDR3 coding DNA: TGTGCCAGCAGCTTAGAGGGGTCGGGGCCCCAGCATTTT. The chain uses TRBV5-6 and TRBJ1-5; the D gene is possibly TRBD1 (5 bases). V was pared by 2 bases and J by 9 bases, with 12 bases between. Per germline, CDR1 SGHDT and CDR2 YYEEEE. The CDR3 totals 13 residues.

This clone was seen once. The chain is built from TRBV7-3 and TRBJ2-1, with D perhaps TRBD2 (6 bases). V dropped 3 bases and J dropped 0 bases, with 21 bases sitting between them. Germline-derived CDR1 and CDR2 are SGHTA and FQGTGA. The CDR3 has 19 amino acids. The CDR3 is CASSFKGAGTESSYNEQFF. As DNA, the CDR3 is TGTGCCAGCAGCTTTAAAGGGGCGGGAACAGAGAGCTCCTACAATGAGCAGTTCTTC. The full variable domain, with the rest looked up from reference TRBV7-3 and TRBJ2-1, is GAGVSQTPSNKVTEKGKYVELRCDPISGHTALYWYRQSLGQGPEFLIYFQGTGAADDSGLPNDRFFAVRPEGSVSTLKIQRTERGDSAVYLCASSFKGAGTESSYNEQFFGPGTRLTVL.

The V call is TRBV19, the J call TRBJ1-1; TRBD1 matches at 7 bases. This CDR3 is 15 amino acids long. The junction had 6 bases not matched to a gene; V was cut back by 1 base and J by 4 bases. The germline V gene encodes CDR1 LNHDA and CDR2 SQIVND (reference sequence). CDR3 bases: TGTGCCAGTAGTATAGTAGAGGGGGCTGGCACTGAAGCTTTCTTT. Residues: CASSIVEGAGTEAFF.

This clone has a single count. This sequence joins TRBV11-2 and TRBJ2-7, with D hard to call. The CDR3 runs 12 residues. Germline V gene data show CDR1 as SGHAT and CDR2 as FQNNGV. V lost 2 bases to trimming and J lost 0 bases, with 2 bases between them. The CDR3, as DNA: TGTGCCAGCAGCTTAAACTCCTACGAGCAGTACTTC. Encoded protein: CASSLNSYEQYF.

The chain employs TRBV7-9 and TRBJ2-5; 7 nucleotides agree with TRBD2. The CDR3 is 15 amino acids. V gave up 5 bases and J gave up 5 bases; unmatched junction bases: 11. Germline-derived CDR1 and CDR2 are SEHNR and FQNEAQ (reference sequence). CDR3 residues: CASSLRGTVTETQYF. The DNA for the CDR3 is TGTGCCAGCAGCCTGCGGGGGACGGTTACGGAGACCCAGTACTTC.

CDR3 DNA sequence: TGTGCCAGCAGCTTAACCATCCCCCTAGCTGCGAGCTACAATGAGCAGTTCTTC. Translated: CASSLTIPLAASYNEQFF. The chain has TRBV7-2 and TRBJ2-1; D possibly corresponds to TRBD2 (5 bases). Trimming stripped 2 bases from V and 3 bases from J, with 20 bases between. This CDR3 comprises 18 residues. CDR1 SGHTA and CDR2 FQGNSA come from the germline V gene.

The chain links TRBV6-1 to TRBJ2-5, with TRBD2 matching 9 bases. V was clipped by 1 base and J by 5 bases; unmatched bases: 5. CDR3 length: 15 amino acids. Germline-derived CDR1 and CDR2 are MNHNS and SASEGT. CDR3 sequence (DNA): TGTGCCAGCAGTGAAGAAGGCGGGGGGGCCGAGACCCAGTACTTC. Translation: CASSEEGGGAETQYF.

The genes are TRBV5-5 and TRBJ2-3; TRBD2 matches at 9 bases. CDR1 SGHKS and CDR2 YYEKEE come from the germline V gene (reference sequence). V gave up 3 bases and J gave up 3 bases; unmatched junction bases: 17. This CDR3 region has 19 residues. The CDR3 region has the DNA TGTGCCAGCAGCTGGCCCTCGGCGGGGGGGGTTACTTCGACAGATACGCAGTATTTT. Amino acid sequence: CASSWPSAGGVTSTDTQYF.

The J gene is TRBJ1-3, the V gene TRBV28, with D perhaps matching TRBD1 (6 bases). The CDR3 runs to 16 residues. Germline CDR1 and CDR2: MDHEN and SYDVKM. Between the trimmed V and J ends, which lost 3 bases and 2 bases, there was a span of 14 bases. CDR3 in amino acids: CASSLGTGTAGNTIYF. CDR3 sequence (DNA): TGTGCCAGCAGTTTGGGAACAGGGACTGCTGGAAACACCATATATTTT.

The chain is built from TRBV19 and TRBJ1-1, with no clear D. The CDR3 spans 14 residues. Germline V gene data show CDR1 as LNHDA and CDR2 as SQIVND (reference sequence). V gave up 1 base and J gave up 2 bases, with 8 bases separating them. The CDR3 loop is CASSIGVLNTEAFF. CDR3 sequence (DNA): TGTGCCAGTAGTATAGGCGTTCTAAACACTGAAGCTTTCTTT.

This clone was seen a single time. DNA of the CDR3: TGTGCCAGCAGCTTGGGCCAGGGAGGCTATGGCTACACCTTC. Translation: CASSLGQGGYGYTF. The chain has TRBV5-6 and TRBJ1-2, with a weak D call TRBD1 (5 bases). Looked up from germline, CDR1 is SGHDT and CDR2 is YYEEEE. V was clipped by 0 bases and J by 4 bases, with 10 bases between them. This CDR3 is 14 amino acids long.

This chain links TRBV7-6 with TRBJ1-6; no reliable D call. CDR3 length: 14 residues. Germline CDR1 is SGHVS and CDR2 is FNYEAQ. Trimming removed 4 bases at V and 7 bases at J, with 11 bases between. DNA for the CDR3: TGTGCCAGCAGCTCCCAGGCGAAGAATTCACCCCTCCACTTT. Residues: CASSSQAKNSPLHF. Drawing the rest from reference TRBV7-6 and TRBJ1-6, the complete variable domain is GAGVSQSPRYKVTKRGQDVALRCDPISGHVSLYWYRQALGQGPEFLTYFNYEAQQDKSGLPNDRFSAERPEGSISTLTIQRTEQRDSAMYRCASSSQAKNSPLHFGNGTRLTVT.

The rearrangement joins TRBV7-3 to TRBJ2-7, with D maybe TRBD2 (5 bases). V lost 5 bases and J 3 bases, leaving 17 bases between the germline ends. The CDR3 totals 15 residues. Germline-derived CDR1 and CDR2 are SGHTA and FQGTGA. DNA of the CDR3: TGTGCCAGCAGCCCAACCGGTGGAGGCTACTACGAGCAGTACTTC. Its protein is CASSPTGGGYYEQYF.

The chain employs TRBV9 and TRBJ2-5, with D possibly called TRBD1 or TRBD2 (5 bases each). V dropped 3 bases and J dropped 9 bases, with 9 bases sitting between them. The CDR3 runs to 11 residues. The germline V gene has CDR1 SGDLS and CDR2 YYNGEE. The CDR3 loop reads CASSASGPQYF. DNA of the CDR3: TGTGCCAGCAGCGCGTCGGGGCCCCAGTACTTC.

The chain uses TRBV5-4 and TRBJ2-2; the D gene is possibly TRBD2 (5 bases). Germline loops: CDR1 SGHNT, CDR2 YYREEE (reference sequence). V was pared by 7 bases and J by 2 bases, with 9 bases between. CDR3 length equals 13 residues. CDR3 protein: CASRRRNTGELFF. CDR3 nucleotides: TGTGCCAGCCGGAGGCGAAACACCGGGGAGCTGTTTTTT.

The J gene is TRBJ2-5, the V gene TRBV7-9, with D possibly matching TRBD2 (6 bases). Germline CDR1 is SEHNR and CDR2 is FQNEAQ (reference sequence). Between the trimmed V and J ends, which lost 2 bases and 2 bases, there was a span of 12 bases. This CDR3 has 15 amino acids. The CDR3 spells CASSLRQGGQETQYF. The DNA of the CDR3 is TGTGCCAGCAGCTTACGGCAGGGAGGACAAGAGACCCAGTACTTC.

The rearrangement uses TRBV9 and TRBJ2-7, with TRBD2 matching over 8 bases. V shed 7 bases and J 3 bases; nucleotides not matched to a gene: 15. The CDR3 has 16 residues. CDR1 and CDR2 (germline): SGDLS, YYNGEE. The chain's CDR3 is CASSTGGGNTLYEQYF. CDR3 DNA: TGTGCCAGCTCCACGGGGGGGGGCAATACCCTCTACGAGCAGTACTTC.

The chain joins TRBV18 to TRBJ2-5; 8 nucleotides align to TRBD2. Germline-derived CDR1 and CDR2 are KGHSH and LQKENI. Unmatched junction bases numbered 12, after V lost 4 bases and J lost 5 bases. CDR3 length: 16 amino acids. Here the CDR3 reads CASSQTLRTSWETQYF. The CDR3 DNA follows: TGTGCCAGCTCACAAACCCTGAGGACTAGCTGGGAGACCCAGTACTTC.

The genes are TRBV2 and TRBJ1-4, with 10 bases aligning to TRBD1. Germline CDR1 and CDR2: SNHLY and FYNNEI. Trimming removed 6 bases from V and 4 bases from J; junction bases left unmatched: 20. The CDR3 sequence is 20 residues long. In DNA, the CDR3 is TGTGCCAGCAGGGCCCCCCGGGGACAGGGGACTCCGCAAAATAATGAAAAACTGTTTTTT. Protein: CASRAPRGQGTPQNNEKLFF.